The text below deals with one T cell receptor (beta chain). The antigen is unknown. TCRdb's copy holds only in-frame clones and misses some; the assay was immunoSEQ multiplex PCR. The data hold about 200,000 clones, with 91% observed a single time. The source of the sample is a study of T cell responses to AZD1222 COVID-19 vaccine. Study-level points and caveats: A reported finding is that nearly half of spike-specific TCRs target unmutated variant regions. Clonal diversity may have been underestimated in mostly white British donors.

CDR1 is LNHNV, CDR2 YYDKDF, per germline (reference sequence). J lost 9 bases, V lost 1 base, and 16 bases had no gene match. This CDR3 comprises 18 residues. Second-dose schedules of about 4 or about 12 weeks were combined. This chain uses TRBV15 with TRBJ2-1; 9 bases line up with TRBD2. The source is an adult who received the AZD1222 COVID-19 vaccine. The sequences come from peripheral blood, collected 28 days after the second AZD1222 dose. In DNA form, the CDR3 reads TGTGCCACCAGCAGAGTTTTCACTAGCGGGCCCAAAGCCGGTGAGCAGTTCTTC. Translation: CATSRVFTSGPKAGEQFF.